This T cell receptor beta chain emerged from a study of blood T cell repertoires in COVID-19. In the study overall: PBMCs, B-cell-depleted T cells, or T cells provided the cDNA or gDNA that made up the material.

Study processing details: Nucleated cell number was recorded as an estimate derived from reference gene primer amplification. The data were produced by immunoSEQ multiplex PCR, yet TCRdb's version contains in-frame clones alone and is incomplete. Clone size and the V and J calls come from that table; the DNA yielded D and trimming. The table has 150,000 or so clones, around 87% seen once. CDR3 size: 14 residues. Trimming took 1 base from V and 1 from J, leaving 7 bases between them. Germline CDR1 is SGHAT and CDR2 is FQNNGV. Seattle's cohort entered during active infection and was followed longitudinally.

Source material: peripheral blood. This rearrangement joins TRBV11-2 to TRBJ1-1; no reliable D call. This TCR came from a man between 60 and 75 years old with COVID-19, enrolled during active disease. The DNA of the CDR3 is TGTGCCAGCAGCTTAGCGGGAGGGAACACTGAAGCTTTCTTT. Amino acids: CASSLAGGNTEAFF. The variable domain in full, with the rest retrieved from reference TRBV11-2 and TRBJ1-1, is EAGVAQSPRYKIIEKRQSVAFWCNPISGHATLYWYQQILGQGPKLLIQFQNNGVVDDSQLPKDRFSAERLKGVDSTLKIQPAKLEDSAVYLCASSLAGGNTEAFFGQGTRLTVV.